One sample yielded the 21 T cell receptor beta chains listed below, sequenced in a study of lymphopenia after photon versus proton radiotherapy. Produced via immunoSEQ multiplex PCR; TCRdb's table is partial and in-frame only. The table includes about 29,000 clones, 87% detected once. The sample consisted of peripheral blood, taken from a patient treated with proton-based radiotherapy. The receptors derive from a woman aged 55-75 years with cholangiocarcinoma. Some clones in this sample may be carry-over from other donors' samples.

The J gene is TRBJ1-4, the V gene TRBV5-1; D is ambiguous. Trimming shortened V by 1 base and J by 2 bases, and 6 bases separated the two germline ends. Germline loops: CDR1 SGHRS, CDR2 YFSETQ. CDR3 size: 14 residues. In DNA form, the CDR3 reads TGCGCCAGCAGCTTGTTAGGGACTAATGAAAAACTGTTTTTT. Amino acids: CASSLLGTNEKLFF.

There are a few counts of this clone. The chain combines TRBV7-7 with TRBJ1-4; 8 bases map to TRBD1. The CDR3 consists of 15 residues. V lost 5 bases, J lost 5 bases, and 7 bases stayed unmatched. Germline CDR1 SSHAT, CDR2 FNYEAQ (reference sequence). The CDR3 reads CASSARQGRNEKLFF. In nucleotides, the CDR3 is TGTGCCAGCAGCGCACGACAGGGGAGGAATGAAAAACTGTTTTTT. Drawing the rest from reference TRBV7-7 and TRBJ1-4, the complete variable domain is GAGVSQSPRYKVTKRGQDVTLRCDPISSHATLYWYQQALGQGPEFLTYFNYEAQPDKSGLPSDRFSAERPEGSISTLTIQRTEQRDSAMYRCASSARQGRNEKLFFGSGTQLSVL.

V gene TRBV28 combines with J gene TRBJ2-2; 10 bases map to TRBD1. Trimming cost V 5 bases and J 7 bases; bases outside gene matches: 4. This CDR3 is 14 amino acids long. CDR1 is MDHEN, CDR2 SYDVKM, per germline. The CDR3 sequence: CASSRQGAIGELFF. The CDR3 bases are TGTGCCAGCAGTCGACAGGGGGCTATCGGGGAGCTGTTTTTT.

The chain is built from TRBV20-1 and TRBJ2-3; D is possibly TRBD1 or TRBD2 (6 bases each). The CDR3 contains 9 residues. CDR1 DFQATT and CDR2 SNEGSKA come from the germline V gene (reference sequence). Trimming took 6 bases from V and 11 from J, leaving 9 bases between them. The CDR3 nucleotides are TGCAGTGCCGAGGGGGGGCAGTATTTT. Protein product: CSAEGGQYF.

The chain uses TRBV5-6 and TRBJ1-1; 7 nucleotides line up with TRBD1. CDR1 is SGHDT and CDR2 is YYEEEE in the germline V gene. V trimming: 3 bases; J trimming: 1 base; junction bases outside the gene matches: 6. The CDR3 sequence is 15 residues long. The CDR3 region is CASSSTGTRNTEAFF. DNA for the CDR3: TGTGCCAGCAGCTCGACAGGGACGAGGAACACTGAAGCTTTCTTT.

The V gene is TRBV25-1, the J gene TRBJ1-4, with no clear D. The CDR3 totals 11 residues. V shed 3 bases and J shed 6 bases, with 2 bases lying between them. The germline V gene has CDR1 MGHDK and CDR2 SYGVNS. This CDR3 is CASSDHEKLFF. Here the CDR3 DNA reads TGTGCCAGCAGTGACCATGAAAAACTGTTTTTT.

The DNA of the CDR3 is TGTGCCAGCAGCTTAGGTTCGGCGGGGCTCATCAATGAGCAGTTCTTC. Its protein is CASSLGSAGLINEQFF. This chain uses TRBV7-2 with TRBJ2-1; tentatively, D is TRBD2 (6 bases). The germline V and J ends were trimmed by 1 base and 6 bases, with 16 bases remaining between them. The CDR3 length is 16 residues. CDR1 is SGHTA and CDR2 is FQGNSA in the germline V gene.

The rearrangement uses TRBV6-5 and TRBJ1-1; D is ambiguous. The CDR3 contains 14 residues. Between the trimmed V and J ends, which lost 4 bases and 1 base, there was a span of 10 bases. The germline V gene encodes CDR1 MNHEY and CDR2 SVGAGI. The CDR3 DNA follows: TGTGCCAGCAGTTCCCCCGAATCGAACACTGAAGCTTTCTTT. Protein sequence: CASSSPESNTEAFF.

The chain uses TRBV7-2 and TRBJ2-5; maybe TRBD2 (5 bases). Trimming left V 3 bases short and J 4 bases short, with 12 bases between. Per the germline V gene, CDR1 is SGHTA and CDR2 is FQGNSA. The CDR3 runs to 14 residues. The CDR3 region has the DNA TGTGCCAGCAGCTTCTACGGGATGGGAGAGACCCAGTACTTC. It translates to CASSFYGMGETQYF.

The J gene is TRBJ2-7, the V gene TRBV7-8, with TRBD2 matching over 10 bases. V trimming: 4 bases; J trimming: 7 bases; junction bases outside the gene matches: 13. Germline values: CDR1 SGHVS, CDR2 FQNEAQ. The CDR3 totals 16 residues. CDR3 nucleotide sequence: TGTGCCAGCAGCTCCCCAAAACTAGCGGGAAAAGGAGAGCAGTACTTC. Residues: CASSSPKLAGKGEQYF.

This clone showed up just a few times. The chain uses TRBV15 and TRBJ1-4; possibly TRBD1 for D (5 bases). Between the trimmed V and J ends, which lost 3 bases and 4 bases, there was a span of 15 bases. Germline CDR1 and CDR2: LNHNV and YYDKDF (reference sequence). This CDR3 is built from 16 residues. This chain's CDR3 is CATSSDNGGFNEKLFF. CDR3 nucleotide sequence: TGTGCCACCAGCAGCGATAATGGGGGGTTTAATGAAAAACTGTTTTTT. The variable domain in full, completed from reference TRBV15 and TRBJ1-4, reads DAMVIQNPRYQVTQFGKPVTLSCSQTLNHNVMYWYQQKSSQAPKLLFHYYDKDFNNEADTPDNFQSRRPNTSFCFLDIRSPGLGDTAMYLCATSSDNGGFNEKLFFGSGTQLSVL.

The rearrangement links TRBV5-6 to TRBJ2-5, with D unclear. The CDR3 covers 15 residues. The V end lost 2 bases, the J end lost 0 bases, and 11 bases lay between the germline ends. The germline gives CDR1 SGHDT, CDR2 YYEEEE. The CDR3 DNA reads TGTGCCAGCAGCTTTTTCTCACAGCACCAAGAGACCCAGTACTTC. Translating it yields CASSFFSQHQETQYF.

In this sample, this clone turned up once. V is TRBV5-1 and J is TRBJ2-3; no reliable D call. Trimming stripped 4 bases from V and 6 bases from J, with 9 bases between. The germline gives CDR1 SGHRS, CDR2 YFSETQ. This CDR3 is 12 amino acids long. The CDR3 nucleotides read TGCGCCAGCAGCCCCGCCTGGGATACGCAGTATTTT. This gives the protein CASSPAWDTQYF.

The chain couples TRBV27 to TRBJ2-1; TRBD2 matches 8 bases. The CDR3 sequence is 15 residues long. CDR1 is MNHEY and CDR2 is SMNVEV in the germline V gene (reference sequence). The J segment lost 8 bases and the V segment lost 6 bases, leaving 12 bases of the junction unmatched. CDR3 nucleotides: TGTGCCAGCAGCTTCTTAGCGGGGTCGTGGGATGAGCAGTTCTTC. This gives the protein CASSFLAGSWDEQFF.

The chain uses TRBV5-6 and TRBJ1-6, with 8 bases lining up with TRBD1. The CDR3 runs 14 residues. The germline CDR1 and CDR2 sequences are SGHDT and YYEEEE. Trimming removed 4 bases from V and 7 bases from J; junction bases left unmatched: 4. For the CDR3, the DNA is TGTGCCAGCAGCCGGACAGGGCTCAATTCACCCCTCCACTTT. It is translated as CASSRTGLNSPLHF.

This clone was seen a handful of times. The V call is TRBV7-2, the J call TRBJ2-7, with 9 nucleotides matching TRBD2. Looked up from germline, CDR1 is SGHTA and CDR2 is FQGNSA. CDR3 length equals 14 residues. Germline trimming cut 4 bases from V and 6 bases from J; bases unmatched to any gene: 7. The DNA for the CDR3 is TGTGCCAGCAGCTCTAGCGGGATCCCGAGCGAGCAGTACTTC. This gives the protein CASSSSGIPSEQYF.

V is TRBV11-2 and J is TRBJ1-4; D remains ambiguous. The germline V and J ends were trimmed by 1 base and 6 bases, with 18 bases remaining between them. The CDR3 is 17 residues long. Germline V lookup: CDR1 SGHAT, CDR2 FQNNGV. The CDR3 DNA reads TGTGCCAGCAGCTTAGGGTACTTACGGGATACAGATGAAAAACTGTTTTTT. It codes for CASSLGYLRDTDEKLFF.

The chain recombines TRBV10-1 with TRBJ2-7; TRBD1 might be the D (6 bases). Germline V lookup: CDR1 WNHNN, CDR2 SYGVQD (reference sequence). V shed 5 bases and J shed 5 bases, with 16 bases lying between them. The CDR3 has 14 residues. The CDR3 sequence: CASSRTFPGDEQYF. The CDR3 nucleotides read TGCGCCAGCAGTAGGACCTTCCCAGGGGACGAGCAGTACTTC.

CDR3 DNA: TGTGCCAGCAGTTTGAAGTCCAACCAAGAGACCCAGTACTTC. It codes for CASSLKSNQETQYF. This chain connects TRBV27 to TRBJ2-5; D uncertain. This CDR3 is 14 amino acids long. Germline CDR1 reads MNHEY; CDR2 reads SMNVEV (reference sequence). The V end lost 3 bases, the J end lost 0 bases, and 8 bases lay between the germline ends.

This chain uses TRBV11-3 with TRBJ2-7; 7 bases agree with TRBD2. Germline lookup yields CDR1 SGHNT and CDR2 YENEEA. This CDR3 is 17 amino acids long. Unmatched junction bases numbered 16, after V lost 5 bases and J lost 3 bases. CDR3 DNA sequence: TGTGCCAGCAGCCTGGAGGAACAGCGGGAAAGCCTCTACGAGCAGTACTTC. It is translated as CASSLEEQRESLYEQYF. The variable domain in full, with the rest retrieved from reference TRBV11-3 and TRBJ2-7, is EAGVVQSPRYKIIEKKQPVAFWCNPISGHNTLYWYLQNLGQGPELLIRYENEEAVDDSQLPKDRFSAERLKGVDSTLKIQPAELGDSAVYLCASSLEEQRESLYEQYFGPGTRLTVT.

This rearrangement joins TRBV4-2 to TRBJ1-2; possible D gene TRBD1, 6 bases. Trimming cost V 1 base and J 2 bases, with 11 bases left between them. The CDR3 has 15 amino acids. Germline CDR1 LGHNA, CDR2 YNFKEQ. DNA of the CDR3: TGTGCCAGCAGCCAAGGGGGGGCGGAGAACTATGGCTACACCTTC. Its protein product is CASSQGGAENYGYTF.